This paragraph reports one TCR beta chain. These data come from a study of radiotherapy plus CTLA-4 blockade in lung cancer. Background on the study: Disease control was seen in approximately 30% of patients, objective responses in more than 15%.

Using immunoSEQ multiplex PCR, the repertoire was profiled, and TCRdb retains in-frame clones only, with some absent. The sample lists about 81,000 clones; 72% were seen once. The material sequenced was peripheral blood, taken from a patient treated with radiotherapy plus ipilimumab. The source is a human donor with non-small cell lung cancer that progressed on radiotherapy plus ipilimumab.

CDR3 sequence (DNA): TGTGCCAGCAGCGTAGGACAGGGGGCAAGTATGGGAAACACCATATATTTT. As protein: CASSVGQGASMGNTIYF. The V call is TRBV9, the J call TRBJ1-3; 10 positions match TRBD1. Germline V gene data show CDR1 as SGDLS and CDR2 as YYNGEE. The CDR3 is 17 amino acids. J gave up 4 bases and V 0 bases, and 7 bases lay outside the gene matches.